This TCR beta chain was captured by sequencing in a study of shared clonotypes between healthy human individuals. TCRdb's table, derived via immunoSEQ multiplex PCR, lists solely in-frame clones and lacks some. Counted here are approximately 980,000 clones, 60% to 85% occurring once; the ten biggest clones make up about 1.5%. All the donors were Caucasian adults who lived in Nashville, Tennessee. Trimming took 5 bases from V and 7 from J; bases not matched to a gene: 7. Germline V gene data show CDR1 as SGHDT and CDR2 as YYEEEE. CDR3 length: 15 residues. This clone was detected only a few times. Sequencing was done on a sample of memory CD4+ T cells sorted from blood. Subset specified: CD45RA-negative fraction. The sequence was obtained from a man aged 18-30 years in good health. V is TRBV5-6 and J is TRBJ1-6; TRBD1 matches at 9 bases. CDR3 in DNA: TGTGCCAGCAGTGACAGGGGGATCCCAAATTCACCCCTCCACTTT. This translates into CASSDRGIPNSPLHF.